The 30 T cell receptor beta chains below all came from one sample that was sequenced in a study of shared clonotypes between healthy human individuals. Some clones are missing from TCRdb's copy, which holds only in-frame ones; the method was immunoSEQ multiplex PCR. The sample lists around 1.4 million clones; 98% were seen once. Sequencing was performed on naive CD4+ T cells sorted from blood. Subset denoted: CD45RA+ positively selected. All receptors derive from a young man in good health.

This chain joins TRBV4-1 and TRBJ1-3, with D unclear. V gave up 0 bases and J gave up 4 bases, with 19 bases separating them. This CDR3 is 18 amino acids long. CDR1 and CDR2 from the germline V gene are MGHRA and YSYEKL. The CDR3 coding sequence is TGCGCCAGCAGCCAAGATTCAATCGAAGCCCAATCGGGAAACACCATATATTTT. Amino acids: CASSQDSIEAQSGNTIYF.

This clone has only one observation. J is TRBJ2-7 and V is TRBV5-6, with 13 bases that match TRBD2. V lost 4 bases to trimming and J lost 1 base; unmatched junction nucleotides: 11. CDR3 length equals 18 residues. The germline V gene has CDR1 SGHDT and CDR2 YYEEEE. The CDR3 DNA follows: TGTGCCAGCAGCCGAAAGGGACTAGCGGGAAGGGTTTCCTACGAGCAGTACTTC. It encodes CASSRKGLAGRVSYEQYF.

J is TRBJ2-7 and V is TRBV5-1; D unclear. CDR1 is SGHRS and CDR2 is YFSETQ in the germline V gene. CDR3 length: 13 residues. Between the trimmed V and J ends, which lost 5 bases and 0 bases, there was a span of 9 bases. In DNA, the CDR3 is TGCGCCAGCAGTTTATTTAGCTCCTACGAGCAGTACTTC. It yields the protein CASSLFSSYEQYF.

The J gene is TRBJ2-5, the V gene TRBV5-6; TRBD2 matches 12 bases. Germline CDR1 reads SGHDT; CDR2 reads YYEEEE. V gave up 4 bases and J gave up 5 bases; unmatched junction bases: 9. The CDR3 is made up of 16 amino acids. The CDR3 DNA sequence: TGTGCCAGCAGCCTACGGACTAGCGGGGTTGGTGAGACCCAGTACTTC. Translating gives CASSLRTSGVGETQYF. Using reference TRBV5-6 and TRBJ2-5 for the parts outside the CDR3, the full variable domain is DAGVTQSPTHLIKTRGQQVTLRCSPKSGHDTVSWYQQALGQGPQFIFQYYEEEERQRGNFPDRFSGHQFPNYSSELNVNALLLGDSALYLCASSLRTSGVGETQYFGPGTRLLVL.

V and J are TRBV14 and TRBJ2-3; no clear D gene. V was shortened by 2 bases and J by 3 bases, with 15 bases between the two germline ends. The CDR3 loop spans 16 amino acids. Germline V gene lookup returns CDR1 SGHDN and CDR2 FVKESK. The CDR3 nucleotides are TGTGCCAGCAGCCAATCCCCTGGGGTCGGGACAGATACGCAGTATTTT. Translating it yields CASSQSPGVGTDTQYF.

V usage is TRBV28 and J usage is TRBJ2-7; D is undetermined. Germline lookup yields CDR1 MDHEN and CDR2 SYDVKM. The CDR3 is 12 residues long. The germline V and J ends were trimmed by 5 bases and 5 bases, with 10 bases remaining between them. The CDR3 spells CASSPLADEQYF. The CDR3 bases are TGTGCCAGCAGTCCCCTGGCCGACGAGCAGTACTTC.

A word on this clone: This sample also contains other DNA sequences that code for the same CDR3. The chain uses TRBV7-9 and TRBJ2-1; TRBD2 aligns across 14 bases. V shed 5 bases and J 5 bases; nucleotides not matched to a gene: 5. Germline V gives CDR1 SEHNR, CDR2 FQNEAQ (reference sequence). This CDR3 region has 16 residues. The CDR3 loop reads CASSPRLAGGNNEQFF. The CDR3 region has the DNA TGTGCCAGCAGCCCCAGACTAGCGGGAGGGAACAATGAGCAGTTCTTC.

V usage is TRBV2 and J usage is TRBJ2-5; unclear D gene. V lost 7 bases and J lost 2, with 8 bases in between. Germline CDR1 reads SNHLY; CDR2 reads FYNNEI. This CDR3 has 12 amino acids. CDR3 residues: CASTLLQETQYF. CDR3 DNA: TGTGCCAGCACCCTCTTACAAGAGACCCAGTACTTC.

V gene TRBV7-9 combines with J gene TRBJ1-2; D gene unclear. With 10 bases removed from V and 11 bases from J, the gap between germline ends came to 8 bases. There are 8 residues in the CDR3. Looked up from germline, CDR1 is SEHNR and CDR2 is FQNEAQ (reference sequence). For the CDR3, the DNA is TGTGCCATCCCCCCATACACCTTC. It translates to CAIPPYTF.

The chain couples TRBV6-6 to TRBJ1-5; TRBD1 aligns across 9 bases. Germline values: CDR1 MNHNY, CDR2 SVGAGI (reference sequence). The trim removed 10 bases at V and 5 bases at J, leaving 12 bases unmatched. This CDR3 is built from 15 residues. CDR3 coding DNA: TGTGCCACCCAAACTCGGGACAGGGTCCATCAGCCCCAGCATTTT. It encodes CATQTRDRVHQPQHF.

The chain employs TRBV19 and TRBJ2-1; TRBD2 is a possible D gene (6 bases). The length of the CDR3 is 11 residues. Trimming took off 5 bases at V and 12 bases at J, with 11 bases between the two ends. In germline, CDR1 is LNHDA, CDR2 SQIVND (reference sequence). In DNA form, the CDR3 reads TGTGCCAGTAGTTCATCCGGGGGGCAGTTCTTC. It yields the protein CASSSSGGQFF.

V and J are TRBV2 and TRBJ2-1; the match to TRBD2 covers 8 bases. The CDR3 runs 13 residues. Germline V gene sequence: CDR1 SNHLY, CDR2 FYNNEI. The V segment lost 11 bases and the J segment 10 bases; nucleotides outside the gene matches: 13. The CDR3 DNA is TGTGCCGGGGGGACTAGTGGAAGGCTGGAGCAGTTCTTC. Translating gives CAGGTSGRLEQFF.

For this clone: Other DNA sequences in this specimen translate into the identical CDR3. The chain links TRBV7-9 to TRBJ2-6; maybe TRBD1 (6 bases). Germline V gene lookup returns CDR1 SEHNR and CDR2 FQNEAQ (reference sequence). The ends were cut back, 5 bases at V and 1 base at J, with 9 bases in the middle. This CDR3 region has 15 residues. CDR3 residues: CASSVRGSGANVLTF. The CDR3 DNA reads TGTGCCAGCAGCGTCAGGGGTTCTGGGGCCAACGTCCTGACTTTC.

This clone was counted once. The genes are TRBV9 and TRBJ2-1, with TRBD2 as a possible D gene (5 bases). The length of the CDR3 is 16 residues. The germline V and J ends were trimmed by 0 bases and 6 bases, with 16 bases remaining between them. Germline loops: CDR1 SGDLS, CDR2 YYNGEE. The CDR3 sequence is CASSVASQAFPNEQFF. The CDR3 nucleotides read TGTGCCAGCAGCGTAGCTAGCCAAGCCTTTCCCAATGAGCAGTTCTTC.

The V and J genes are TRBV5-1 and TRBJ2-2, with 9 positions matching TRBD1. J was trimmed by 3 bases and V by 4 bases; bases with no gene match: 4. Germline lookup yields CDR1 SGHRS and CDR2 YFSETQ. This CDR3 comprises 15 residues. The CDR3 loop reads CASSTGTGYTGELFF. In DNA form, the CDR3 reads TGCGCCAGCAGCACCGGGACAGGGTACACCGGGGAGCTGTTTTTT.

This clone was seen only once. The chain couples TRBV27 to TRBJ2-1; 8 nucleotides align to TRBD2. The germline gives CDR1 MNHEY, CDR2 SMNVEV (reference sequence). The CDR3 runs to 16 residues. V was pared by 4 bases and J by 4 bases, with 9 bases of the junction left unmatched. The DNA for the CDR3 is TGTGCCAGCAGTTCTACGGAACTAGCGGCTTACAATGAGCAGTTCTTC. This sequence encodes CASSSTELAAYNEQFF.

The count of this clone is one. The J gene is TRBJ1-3, the V gene TRBV19; 9 nucleotides align to TRBD1. CDR1 and CDR2 (germline): LNHDA, SQIVND (reference sequence). V lost 5 bases, J lost 4 bases, and 6 bases stayed unmatched. This CDR3 comprises 15 residues. CDR3 loop: CASSVQGAKGNTIYF. CDR3 bases: TGTGCCAGTAGTGTACAGGGGGCGAAGGGAAACACCATATATTTT.

The rearrangement uses TRBV5-1 and TRBJ1-1; D is unresolved. The V and J ends lost 0 bases and 10 bases respectively, with 19 bases between them. CDR3 size: 15 residues. CDR1 and CDR2 (germline): SGHRS, YFSETQ. The CDR3 is CASSLVAVTSGRAFF. The DNA of the CDR3 is TGCGCCAGCAGCTTGGTGGCAGTCACTTCAGGCAGAGCTTTCTTT.

The chain joins TRBV19 to TRBJ1-1, with 9 bases fitting TRBD1. The V gene end was trimmed by 3 bases and the J gene end by 0 bases; junction bases not matched to a gene: 11. The CDR3 sequence is 18 residues long. The germline V gene has CDR1 LNHDA and CDR2 SQIVND (reference sequence). The CDR3 spells CASSMGTGRLQMNTEAFF. The CDR3 DNA is TGTGCCAGTAGTATGGGGACAGGGAGGCTACAGATGAACACTGAAGCTTTCTTT. Filled out from reference TRBV19 and TRBJ1-1, the complete variable domain reads DGGITQSPKYLFRKEGQNVTLSCEQNLNHDAMYWYRQDPGQGLRLIYYSQIVNDFQKGDIAEGYSVSREKKESFPLTVTSAQKNPTAFYLCASSMGTGRLQMNTEAFFGQGTRLTVV.

The chain links TRBV9 to TRBJ2-1; TRBD2 aligns across 13 bases. The germline CDR1 and CDR2 sequences are SGDLS and YYNGEE. V trimming: 4 bases; J trimming: 1 base; junction bases outside the gene matches: 8. The CDR3 runs to 18 residues. This chain's CDR3 is CASSLGLAGEGSYNEQFF. The CDR3 coding sequence is TGTGCCAGCAGCTTAGGACTAGCGGGAGAGGGATCCTACAATGAGCAGTTCTTC.

The chain links TRBV9 to TRBJ2-5; 7 bases match TRBD1. Losses at the gene ends were 4 bases for V and 1 base for J; bases not matched to a gene: 7. Germline V gene sequence: CDR1 SGDLS, CDR2 YYNGEE. The CDR3 contains 15 residues. CDR3 residues: CASSPRGDSQETQYF. The DNA for the CDR3 is TGTGCCAGCAGCCCTAGAGGGGACAGCCAAGAGACCCAGTACTTC.

This clone has only one observation. The chain employs TRBV29-1 and TRBJ2-1, with 12 nucleotides matching TRBD2. Germline CDR1 SQVTM, CDR2 ANQGSEA. Germline trimming cut 5 bases from V and 5 bases from J; bases unmatched to any gene: 4. The CDR3 has 14 residues. CDR3 in amino acids: CSVQRLAGDNEQFF. The CDR3 nucleotides are TGCAGCGTTCAAAGACTAGCGGGAGACAATGAGCAGTTCTTC.

Concerning this clone: Distinct nucleotide sequences in the sample also encode this CDR3. The J gene is TRBJ2-7, the V gene TRBV20-1; tentatively, D is TRBD1 (6 bases). The CDR3 is made up of 11 amino acids. Germline V CDR1 and CDR2: DFQATT, SNEGSKA (reference sequence). Trimming removed 5 bases at V and 5 bases at J, with 10 bases between. DNA of the CDR3: TGCAGTGCTTTCAGGGGCCACGAGCAGTACTTC. Translated, it gives CSAFRGHEQYF.

V gene TRBV7-9 combines with J gene TRBJ2-1; tentative D call: TRBD1 (6 bases). Germline V gives CDR1 SEHNR, CDR2 FQNEAQ (reference sequence). The CDR3 is 15 residues long. V lost 6 bases and J lost 3, with 15 bases in between. The CDR3 DNA reads TGTGCCAGCAGTCAAAGGGGGTCCTACTACAATGAGCAGTTCTTC. It encodes CASSQRGSYYNEQFF.

V and J are TRBV18 and TRBJ2-2, with TRBD2 as a possible D gene (6 bases). CDR1 and CDR2 (germline): KGHSH, LQKENI. CDR3 length: 16 amino acids. V lost 1 base to trimming and J lost 4 bases, with 13 bases between them. The CDR3 DNA follows: TGTGCCAGCTCACCACGCGGGACTTCGGGCACCGGGGAGCTGTTTTTT. Amino acid sequence: CASSPRGTSGTGELFF.

J is TRBJ2-1 and V is TRBV5-8, with D tentatively TRBD1 (6 bases). The CDR3 is made up of 13 amino acids. Per germline, CDR1 SGHTS and CDR2 YDEGEE. V was shortened by 7 bases and J by 3 bases, with 11 bases between the two germline ends. For the CDR3, the DNA is TGTGCCAGCGAACAGGGTTTCTACAATGAGCAGTTCTTC. Its translation: CASEQGFYNEQFF.

The chain is built from TRBV5-1 and TRBJ2-7; TRBD2 matches 12 bases. The J segment lost 1 base and the V segment lost 3 bases, leaving 8 bases of the junction unmatched. Germline V gives CDR1 SGHRS, CDR2 YFSETQ. CDR3 length: 17 amino acids. CDR3 residues: CASSSLAGGPGSYEQYF. CDR3 bases: TGCGCCAGCAGCTCCCTAGCGGGAGGGCCAGGATCCTACGAGCAGTACTTC.

This chain uses TRBV5-1 with TRBJ2-7, with D perhaps assigned TRBD1 or TRBD2 (5 bases each). Germline V lookup: CDR1 SGHRS, CDR2 YFSETQ. V was pared by 4 bases and J by 7 bases, with 24 bases between. This CDR3 spans 16 amino acids. CDR3 loop: CASSPSTGGWGKEQYF. The CDR3 DNA reads TGCGCCAGCAGCCCGTCTACGGGCGGCTGGGGGAAAGAGCAGTACTTC.

This clone has only one observation. This chain joins TRBV18 and TRBJ1-5; D might be TRBD1 (6 bases). This CDR3 is 14 amino acids long. In germline, CDR1 is KGHSH, CDR2 LQKENI. V lost 5 bases to trimming and J lost 1 base, with 9 bases between them. The chain's CDR3 is CASSLGGSNQPQHF. For the CDR3, the DNA is TGTGCCAGCTCATTAGGGGGGAGCAATCAGCCCCAGCATTTT.

This clone was seen more than once but under ten times. The rearrangement joins TRBV5-4 to TRBJ2-7, with D perhaps being TRBD1 or TRBD2 (5 bases each). CDR3 length equals 14 residues. Per the germline V gene, CDR1 is SGHNT and CDR2 is YYREEE (reference sequence). Trimming pared 4 bases from V and 9 bases from J, leaving 20 bases between. CDR3 protein: CASSNTSGTKGQYF. In DNA form, the CDR3 reads TGTGCCAGCAGCAATACCTCGGGGACCAAAGGGCAGTACTTC.